This T cell receptor beta chain was identified during a study of T-cell memory formation after mild COVID-19. Broader study findings: There was a balanced CD4/CD8 profile in clones contracting day 15 to 85, and later expanders leaned CD4+.

TCRdb fed the 5' RACE reads into MiXCR, producing one record per CDR3 protein. The data show 400,000 to 500,000 distinct CDR3 sequences, 20% seen once. As to this clonotype: Its antigen is as yet unknown.

CDR3 size: 15 residues. Trimming stripped 1 base from V and 4 bases from J, with 10 bases between. The source material was PBMCs or a T cell subset sorted from them (not recorded which). The chain carries TRBV12-3 or TRBV12-4 and TRBJ2-2, with D unresolved. The receptor was derived from an adult woman who had mild COVID-19 (a few samples of this study predate the infection). Cell type and time point are not known. Here the CDR3 DNA reads TGTGCCAGCAGTTTAGGTAGTCTACTCACCGGGGAGCTGTTTTTT. Translation: CASSLGSLLTGELFF.